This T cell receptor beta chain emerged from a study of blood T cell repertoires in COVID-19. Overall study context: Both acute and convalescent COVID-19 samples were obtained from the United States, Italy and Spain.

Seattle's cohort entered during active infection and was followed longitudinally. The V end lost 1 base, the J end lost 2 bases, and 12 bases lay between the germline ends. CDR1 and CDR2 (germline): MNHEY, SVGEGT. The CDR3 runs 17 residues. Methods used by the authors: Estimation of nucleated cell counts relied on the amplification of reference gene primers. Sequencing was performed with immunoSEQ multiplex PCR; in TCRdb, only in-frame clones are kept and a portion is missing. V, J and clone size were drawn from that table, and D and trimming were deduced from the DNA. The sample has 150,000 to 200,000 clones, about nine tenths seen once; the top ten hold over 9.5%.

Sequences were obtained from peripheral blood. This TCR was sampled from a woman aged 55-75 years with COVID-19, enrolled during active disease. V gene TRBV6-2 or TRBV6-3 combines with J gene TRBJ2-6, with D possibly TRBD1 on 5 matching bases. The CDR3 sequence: CASSYYSGFPGANVLTF. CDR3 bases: TGTGCCAGCAGTTACTACTCAGGGTTTCCTGGGGCCAACGTCCTGACTTTC.